The clone carrying this T cell receptor beta chain has at least ten counts. CDR3-region Arm-PCR and iRepertoire HTBI primers produced the TCR beta libraries. TCRdb recomputed calls from the multiplex PCR reads with MiXCR, one row per CDR3 protein. This table has 200,000 to 250,000 distinct CDR3 sequences, roughly 21% appearing once. These data come from a study of regulatory T cells in long-lasting Graves disease. V was cut by 3 bases and J by 5 bases, with 20 bases left in between. The CDR3 consists of 16 residues. Per the germline V gene, CDR1 is DFQATT and CDR2 is SNEGSKA (reference sequence). As for time point: newly diagnosed GD, antithyroid drugs for less than 3 months. The TCR library used RNA extracted from PBMCs.

The receptor comes from a female donor with Graves disease. The sequencing used peripheral blood mononuclear cells (PBMCs), collected at new diagnosis, from a patient treated with antithyroid drugs. The chain has TRBV20-1 and TRBJ2-1, with a possible D match to TRBD2 (6 bases). CDR3 in DNA: TGCAGTGCTAGCTCATTCCTAGCGTCCGCCCACAATGAGCAGTTCTTC. This codes for CSASSFLASAHNEQFF.